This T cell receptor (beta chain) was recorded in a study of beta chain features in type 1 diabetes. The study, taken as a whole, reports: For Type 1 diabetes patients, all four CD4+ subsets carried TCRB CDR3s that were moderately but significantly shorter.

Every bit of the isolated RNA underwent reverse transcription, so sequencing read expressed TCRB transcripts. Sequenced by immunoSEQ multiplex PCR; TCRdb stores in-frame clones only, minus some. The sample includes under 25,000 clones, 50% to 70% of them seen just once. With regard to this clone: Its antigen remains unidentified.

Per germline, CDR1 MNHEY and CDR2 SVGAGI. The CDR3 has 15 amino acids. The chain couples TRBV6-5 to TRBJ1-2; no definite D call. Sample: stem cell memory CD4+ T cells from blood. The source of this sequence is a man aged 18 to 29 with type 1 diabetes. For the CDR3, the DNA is TGTGCTGCCAGCCGGGTTGGGAGGTATGACTATGGCTACACCTTC. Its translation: CAASRVGRYDYGYTF.